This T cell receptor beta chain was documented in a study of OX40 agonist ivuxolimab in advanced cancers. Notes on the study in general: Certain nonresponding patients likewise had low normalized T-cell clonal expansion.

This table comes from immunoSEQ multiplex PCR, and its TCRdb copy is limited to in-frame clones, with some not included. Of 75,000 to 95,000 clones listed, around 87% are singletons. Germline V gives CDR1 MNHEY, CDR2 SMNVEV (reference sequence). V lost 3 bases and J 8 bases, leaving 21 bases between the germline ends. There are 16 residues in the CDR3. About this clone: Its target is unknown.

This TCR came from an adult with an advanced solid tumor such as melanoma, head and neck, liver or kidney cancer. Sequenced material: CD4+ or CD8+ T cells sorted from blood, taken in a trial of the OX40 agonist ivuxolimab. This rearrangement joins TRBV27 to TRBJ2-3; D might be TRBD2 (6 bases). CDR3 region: CASSFATGVGSGTQYF. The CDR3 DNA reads TGTGCCAGCAGTTTCGCCACGGGAGTAGGGTCTGGTACGCAGTATTTT.